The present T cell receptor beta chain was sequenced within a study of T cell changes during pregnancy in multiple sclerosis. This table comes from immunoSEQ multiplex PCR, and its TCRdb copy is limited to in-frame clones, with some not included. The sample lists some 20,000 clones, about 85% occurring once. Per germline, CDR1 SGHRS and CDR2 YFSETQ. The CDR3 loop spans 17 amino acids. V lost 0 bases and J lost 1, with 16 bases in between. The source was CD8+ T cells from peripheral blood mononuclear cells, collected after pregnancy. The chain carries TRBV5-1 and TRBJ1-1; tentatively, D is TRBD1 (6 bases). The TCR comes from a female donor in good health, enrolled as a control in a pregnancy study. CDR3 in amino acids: CASSLDSSGTQNTEAFF. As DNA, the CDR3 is TGCGCCAGCAGCTTGGATTCCTCCGGGACACAGAACACTGAAGCTTTCTTT. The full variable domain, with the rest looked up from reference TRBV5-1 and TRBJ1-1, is KAGVTQTPRYLIKTRGQQVTLSCSPISGHRSVSWYQQTPGQGLQFLFEYFSETQRNKGNFPGRFSGRQFSNSRSEMNVSTLELGDSALYLCASSLDSSGTQNTEAFFGQGTRLTVV.